This is a list of T cell receptor beta chains from one sample in a study of T cells in Graves' hyperthyroidism and ophthalmopathy. TCRdb used MiXCR to reprocess the multiplex PCR reads, holding one entry per CDR3 protein. The sample holds approximately 200,000 distinct CDR3 sequences, around 16% seen once. The sequenced material came from blood. The source of these receptors is a middle-aged man with Graves' hyperthyroidism. CDR3s include the opening cysteine and the closing phenylalanine or tryptophan. D genes are given only for firm matches. Expanded clones get a size class; other rows say once, few or many, or leave the size out.

d_call j_call clone_size v_call cdr3_aa cdr3_nt
TRBD2 TRBJ2-1 many TRBV7-2 CASSLGGGGASHEQFF TGTGCCAGCAGCTTAGGGGGCGGGGGGGCATCCCATGAGCAGTTCTTC
TRBD1 TRBJ2-7 few TRBV7-9 CASSIMGQGYEQYF TGTGCCAGCAGCATTATGGGACAGGGCTACGAGCAGTACTTC
TRBD2 TRBJ2-1 many TRBV28 CASSPLAGAGNEQFF TGTGCCAGCAGTCCACTAGCGGGGGCCGGAAATGAGCAGTTCTTC
TRBD1 TRBJ2-5 many TRBV5-1 CAGKGTVPRQETQYF TGCGCCGGGAAAGGGACAGTACCTCGCCAAGAGACCCAGTACTTC
- TRBJ2-1 - TRBV27 CASSSWTLSASEQFF TGTGCCAGCAGTTCGTGGACATTGTCGGCCAGTGAGCAGTTCTTC
- TRBJ1-1 many TRBV7-9 CASSLIPEAFF TGTGCCAGCAGCTTAATTCCTGAAGCTTTCTTT
- TRBJ1-1 - TRBV4-2 CASSQVGGTEAFF TGTGCCAGCAGCCAGGTGGGGGGGACTGAAGCTTTCTTT
- TRBJ2-2 - TRBV7-6 CASSLARGGTGELFF TGTGCCAGCAGCTTAGCTAGGGGTGGCACCGGGGAGCTGTTTTTT
- TRBJ2-4 many TRBV7-2 CASSPRGAKNIQYF TGTGCCAGCAGCCCAAGAGGGGCCAAAAACATTCAGTACTTC
- TRBJ1-1 many TRBV11-1 CASSLRLNTEAFF TGTGCCAGCAGCTTACGACTCAACACTGAAGCTTTCTTT
- TRBJ1-1 - TRBV7-9 CASSPSVGVMNTEAFF TGTGCCAGCAGCCCCAGCGTTGGGGTAATGAACACTGAAGCTTTCTTT
TRBD2 TRBJ2-2 many TRBV28 CASRHDSGELFF TGTGCCAGCAGACACGACAGCGGGGAACTGTTTTTT
TRBD2 TRBJ2-7 - TRBV20-1 CSAQSGATSYEQYF TGCAGTGCTCAAAGCGGGGCTACCTCCTACGAGCAGTACTTC
- TRBJ1-2 few TRBV18 CASSPQRGDAYGYTF TGTGCCAGCTCACCACAGCGGGGTGACGCCTATGGCTACACCTTC
- TRBJ1-1 many TRBV20-1 CSASTALPGHLNTEAFF TGCAGTGCTAGCACGGCCCTCCCGGGCCATTTGAACACTGAAGCTTTCTTT
- TRBJ2-5 many TRBV7-2 CASSLAREETQYF TGTGCCAGCAGCCTCGCGCGGGAAGAGACCCAGTACTTC
- TRBJ2-3 few TRBV6-2/TRBV6-3 CASSYAGRTDTQYF TGTGCCAGCAGTTACGCGGGGAGGACAGATACGCAGTATTTT
- TRBJ2-7 many TRBV30 CACHGPSSYEQYF TGTGCCTGCCACGGGCCGAGCTCCTACGAGCAGTACTTC
- TRBJ1-5 many TRBV18 CASSPRSNQPQHF TGTGCCAGCTCACCAAGGAGCAATCAGCCCCAGCATTTT
- TRBJ2-1 many TRBV5-1 CASTPGADRDEQFF TGCGCCAGCACCCCGGGGGCCGATAGGGATGAGCAGTTCTTC
- TRBJ2-7 many TRBV6-1 CASSYYREAPSYEQYF TGTGCCAGCAGTTATTACCGAGAGGCCCCCTCCTACGAGCAGTACTTC
TRBD1 TRBJ2-7 - TRBV5-6 CASSLGQGIEQYF TGTGCCAGCAGCCTAGGACAGGGAATCGAGCAGTACTTC
- TRBJ2-5 few TRBV4-3 CASSQDGREETQYF TGCGCCAGCAGCCAAGACGGCAGGGAAGAGACCCAGTACTTC
TRBD2 TRBJ2-1 few TRBV10-3 CAISELLAGGIEQFF TGTGCCATCAGTGAGCTTCTAGCGGGGGGGATTGAGCAGTTCTTC
TRBD1 TRBJ2-7 many TRBV7-3 CASSADRDHEQYF TGTGCCAGCAGTGCGGACAGGGACCACGAGCAGTACTTC
- TRBJ2-5 many TRBV9 CASSGPGIQETQYF TGTGCCAGCAGCGGACCCGGTATCCAAGAGACCCAGTACTTC
- TRBJ1-1 many TRBV10-1 CASSESGLGTEAFF TGCGCCAGCAGTGAGTCCGGGCTCGGCACTGAAGCTTTCTTT
TRBD2 TRBJ2-7 many TRBV20-1 CSVETSGGHLYEQYF TGCAGTGTCGAGACTAGCGGGGGCCACTTATACGAGCAGTACTTC
- TRBJ2-3 many TRBV5-1 CASSLAGQGSTDTQYF TGCGCCAGCAGCTTGGCCGGTCAGGGAAGCACAGATACGCAGTATTTT
TRBD2 TRBJ2-7 many TRBV28 CASTPGTSGVDDYEQYF TGTGCCAGCACCCCCGGGACTAGCGGGGTGGATGACTACGAGCAGTACTTC
TRBD1 TRBJ2-1 - TRBV28 CASSPRGTGGYNEQFF TGTGCCAGCAGTCCTCGTGGGACAGGGGGCTACAATGAGCAGTTCTTC
- TRBJ2-2 many TRBV7-9 CASSASKAGSPRELFF TGTGCCAGCAGCGCCAGTAAGGCAGGGAGCCCCCGGGAGCTGTTTTTT
- TRBJ2-1 many TRBV7-3 CASSQGGEQFF TGTGCCAGCAGCCAAGGGGGTGAGCAGTTCTTC
TRBD1 TRBJ2-6 few TRBV19 CASSKGTGGSGANVLTF TGTGCCAGTAGTAAAGGGACAGGGGGCTCTGGGGCCAACGTCCTGACTTTC
TRBD1 TRBJ1-4 few TRBV20-1 CSANRGLREKLFF TGCAGTGCAAACAGGGGACTACGGGAAAAACTGTTTTTT
- TRBJ2-2 many TRBV5-1 CASSPRPGRGTGELFF TGCGCCAGCAGCCCGAGGCCAGGGCGAGGGACCGGGGAGCTGTTTTTT
TRBD2 TRBJ2-5 - TRBV20-1 CSAYLPAAGPSTSGGDSQETQYF TGCAGTGCCTACCTCCCCGCCGCGGGCCCCTCTACTAGCGGGGGGGACTCTCAAGAGACCCAGTACTTC
TRBD2 TRBJ2-1 many TRBV29-1 CSVASGGANEQFF TGCAGCGTTGCTAGCGGGGGGGCAAATGAGCAGTTCTTC
- TRBJ2-7 many TRBV20-1 CSASAGQYEQYF TGCAGTGCCTCGGCGGGGCAATACGAGCAGTACTTC
- TRBJ1-1 many TRBV6-1 CASSPPSWRKNTEAFF TGTGCCAGCAGCCCTCCCAGTTGGCGGAAAAACACTGAAGCTTTCTTT